The 31 T cell receptor beta chains given below trace back to one sample, sequenced in a study of cytomegalovirus exposure and HLA in healthy donors. Primers included in the PCR were 60 Vbeta and 13 Jbeta primers. Produced via immunoSEQ multiplex PCR; TCRdb's table is partial and in-frame only. Of roughly 150,000 clones listed, roughly 80% are singletons. Sequenced input: PBMCs. These receptor sequences come from a man aged 25-45 years in good health and CMV-seronegative.

The V call is TRBV5-1, the J call TRBJ1-1; 7 bases map to TRBD1. The germline V gene encodes CDR1 SGHRS and CDR2 YFSETQ. The ends lost 4 bases at V and 0 bases at J; junction bases unmatched: 3. The CDR3 covers 14 residues. In nucleotides, the CDR3 is TGCGCCAGCAGCAGGACAGGAATGAACACTGAAGCTTTCTTT. Its protein product is CASSRTGMNTEAFF.

This sequence joins TRBV5-1 and TRBJ2-2, with D hard to call. The germline gives CDR1 SGHRS, CDR2 YFSETQ. Trimming shortened V by 0 bases and J by 6 bases, and 6 bases separated the two germline ends. This CDR3 is 13 amino acids long. The CDR3 loop is CASSLGLAGELFF. In nucleotides, the CDR3 is TGCGCCAGCAGCTTGGGACTTGCCGGGGAGCTGTTTTTT.

The CDR3 DNA follows: TGTGCCAGCAGCGCCGCAGGTCACACCGGGGAGCTGTTTTTT. It codes for CASSAAGHTGELFF. The chain is built from TRBV7-2 and TRBJ2-2; D is unresolved. The length of the CDR3 is 14 residues. V was cut by 5 bases and J by 3 bases, with 10 bases left in between. Germline V gene lookup returns CDR1 SGHTA and CDR2 FQGNSA.

V and J are TRBV5-4 and TRBJ2-1; tentatively, D is TRBD2 (6 bases). The CDR3 consists of 15 residues. V shed 3 bases and J shed 7 bases, with 17 bases lying between them. Germline assignment: CDR1 SGHNT and CDR2 YYREEE (reference sequence). For the CDR3, the DNA is TGTGCCAGCAGCTGGGACTTTTCAAACCGGAATGAGCAGTTCTTC. Its translation is CASSWDFSNRNEQFF.

The chain carries TRBV18 and TRBJ1-1, with TRBD1 as a possible D gene (5 bases). The germline V and J ends were trimmed by 3 bases and 7 bases, with 15 bases remaining between them. Germline CDR1 KGHSH, CDR2 LQKENI. This CDR3 contains 14 residues. Here the CDR3 DNA reads TGTGCCAGCTCACCTAGGCAGGGAAGGGGTGAAGCTTTCTTT. Its translation is CASSPRQGRGEAFF.

A few counts support this clone. This rearrangement joins TRBV5-4 to TRBJ2-3; D is perhaps TRBD1 (6 bases). In germline, CDR1 is SGHNT, CDR2 YYREEE (reference sequence). Trimming cost V 0 bases and J 2 bases, with 7 bases left between them. CDR3 length equals 14 residues. The chain's CDR3 is CASSLGGLTDTQYF. The CDR3 region has the DNA TGTGCCAGCAGCTTGGGGGGGCTCACAGATACGCAGTATTTT.

This clone is judged medium-sized (0.01 to 0.1%). The chain carries TRBV30 and TRBJ2-2; 11 bases line up with TRBD2. Germline CDR1 is GTSNPN and CDR2 is SVGIG (reference sequence). The length of the CDR3 is 15 residues. V gave up 3 bases and J gave up 3 bases; unmatched junction bases: 3. The CDR3 DNA is TGTGCCTGGAGGATTAGCGGGAGGGACACCGGGGAGCTGTTTTTT. The encoded protein is CAWRISGRDTGELFF.

V is TRBV10-3 and J is TRBJ1-1, with 7 bases lining up with TRBD1. Trimming took 6 bases from V and 1 from J; bases not matched to a gene: 5. From germline, CDR1 is ENHRY and CDR2 SYGVKD. The CDR3 runs to 14 residues. The CDR3 sequence is CAIRRQGQNTEAFF. The CDR3 region has the DNA TGTGCCATCAGAAGACAGGGCCAGAACACTGAAGCTTTCTTT.

This clone was found a few times. The rearrangement joins TRBV6-5 to TRBJ1-1; maybe TRBD1 (5 bases). The CDR3 consists of 13 residues. Trimming took off 6 bases at V and 4 bases at J, with 12 bases between the two ends. The V gene's germline CDR1 is MNHEY and CDR2 SVGAGI. CDR3 in amino acids: CASRPDRTTEAFF. Here the CDR3 DNA reads TGTGCCAGCAGGCCAGACAGAACCACTGAAGCTTTCTTT.

The chain links TRBV5-1 to TRBJ1-1, with D possibly TRBD1 on 5 matching bases. The CDR3 extends over 14 amino acids. The ends were cut back, 3 bases at V and 0 bases at J, with 9 bases in the middle. Germline V gene lookup returns CDR1 SGHRS and CDR2 YFSETQ. CDR3 nucleotide sequence: TGCGCCAGCAGCTCCTCGACAGTGAACACTGAAGCTTTCTTT. This codes for CASSSSTVNTEAFF.

The chain couples TRBV7-8 to TRBJ1-1; unclear D gene. V lost 3 bases and J 4 bases, leaving 9 bases between the germline ends. CDR3 length equals 13 residues. Germline values: CDR1 SGHVS, CDR2 FQNEAQ. CDR3 sequence: CASSFQEGTEAFF. DNA for the CDR3: TGTGCCAGCAGCTTCCAGGAGGGCACTGAAGCTTTCTTT. The variable domain in full, with the rest retrieved from reference TRBV7-8 and TRBJ1-1, is GAGVSQSPRYKVAKRGQDVALRCDPISGHVSLFWYQQALGQGPEFLTYFQNEAQLDKSGLPSDRFFAERPEGSVSTLKIQRTQQEDSAVYLCASSFQEGTEAFFGQGTRLTVV.

This clone has just one count. The chain combines TRBV11-2 with TRBJ2-6; D not certain. Looked up from germline, CDR1 is SGHAT and CDR2 is FQNNGV. Trimming removed 5 bases at V and 0 bases at J, with 11 bases between. The CDR3 length is 16 residues. DNA for the CDR3: TGTGCCAGCAGCCGTCAACCAGGCTCTGGGGCCAACGTCCTGACTTTC. It encodes CASSRQPGSGANVLTF.

The chain has TRBV11-2 and TRBJ2-7; TRBD1 aligns across 9 bases. Per germline, CDR1 SGHAT and CDR2 FQNNGV. After removal of 3 bases from V and 4 bases from J, the junction contained 4 bases not matched to a gene. The CDR3 loop spans 14 amino acids. Here the CDR3 DNA reads TGTGCCAGCAGCTTCCGGGACAGGGTTTACGAGCAGTACTTC. Translation gives CASSFRDRVYEQYF.

CDR3 nucleotide sequence: TGTGCCAGCACCCCCGCTAGCGGGGTCTTCAATGAGCAGTTCTTC. It translates to CASTPASGVFNEQFF. The chain uses TRBV28 and TRBJ2-1; 9 bases line up with TRBD2. Losses at the gene ends were 7 bases for V and 6 bases for J; bases not matched to a gene: 10. The CDR3 has 15 amino acids. Germline values: CDR1 MDHEN, CDR2 SYDVKM.

The table lists this clone with a count of one. This chain uses TRBV11-3 with TRBJ2-2; tentatively, D is TRBD1 (6 bases). The CDR3 is made up of 15 amino acids. The V end lost 5 bases, the J end lost 0 bases, and 10 bases lay between the germline ends. Germline assignment: CDR1 SGHNT and CDR2 YENEEA. CDR3 in amino acids: CASSLGQANTGELFF. The CDR3 bases are TGTGCCAGCAGCCTGGGACAAGCGAACACCGGGGAGCTGTTTTTT.

The chain combines TRBV11-2 with TRBJ2-3; 10 nucleotides align to TRBD2. The ends lost 1 base at V and 7 bases at J; junction bases unmatched: 5. The germline gives CDR1 SGHAT, CDR2 FQNNGV. This CDR3 contains 15 residues. Here the CDR3 reads CASSLGAGGVNTQYF. The CDR3 DNA is TGTGCCAGCAGCTTAGGAGCGGGAGGGGTAAATACGCAGTATTTT.

V and J are TRBV28 and TRBJ2-3; TRBD2 matches 11 bases. Germline CDR1 and CDR2: MDHEN and SYDVKM. Trimming took 6 bases from V and 2 from J; bases not matched to a gene: 4. The CDR3 loop spans 15 amino acids. For the CDR3, the DNA is TGTGCCAGCAGGTTAGCGGGAGGGCTCACAGATACGCAGTATTTT. It is translated as CASRLAGGLTDTQYF.

The J gene is TRBJ1-1, the V gene TRBV6-1; D remains ambiguous. Germline assignment: CDR1 MNHNS and CDR2 SASEGT. Trimming removed 5 bases from V and 2 bases from J, with 12 bases in between. The CDR3 consists of 14 residues. The CDR3 loop reads CASSHSSVNTEAFF. DNA for the CDR3: TGTGCCAGCAGTCATTCTTCAGTTAACACTGAAGCTTTCTTT.

The chain recombines TRBV11-2 with TRBJ2-1; D is uncertain. The CDR3 contains 12 residues. V was pared by 4 bases and J by 8 bases, with 9 bases between. Germline assignment: CDR1 SGHAT and CDR2 FQNNGV. The CDR3 DNA is TGTGCCAGCAGCTGGGCGAGCTATGAGCAGTTCTTC. Protein: CASSWASYEQFF.

The chain uses TRBV5-4 and TRBJ2-7; D may be TRBD2 (6 bases). The V gene's germline CDR1 is SGHNT and CDR2 YYREEE (reference sequence). The CDR3 covers 13 residues. The germline V and J ends were trimmed by 9 bases and 3 bases, with 16 bases remaining between them. In DNA, the CDR3 is TGTGCCAACCCTCCGGGACTCCTCTACGAGCAGTACTTC. Translating gives CANPPGLLYEQYF.

The chain uses TRBV19 and TRBJ1-2; D is perhaps TRBD1 (6 bases). V lost 10 bases to trimming and J lost 4 bases, with 25 bases between them. The CDR3 sequence is 16 residues long. CDR1 is LNHDA, CDR2 SQIVND, per germline (reference sequence). As DNA, the CDR3 is TGTGCCACCCGAGTCGGGGGGGGCAGACTGGGCTATGGCTACACCTTC. This encodes CATRVGGGRLGYGYTF.

V is TRBV5-6 and J is TRBJ1-1; D call uncertain. The CDR3 runs to 13 residues. Germline lookup yields CDR1 SGHDT and CDR2 YYEEEE. Trimming pared 0 bases from V and 5 bases from J, leaving 8 bases between. The CDR3 protein is CASSLAGSTEAFF. The CDR3, as DNA: TGTGCCAGCAGCTTGGCCGGGTCAACTGAAGCTTTCTTT.

DNA of the CDR3: TGTGCCAGCAGCTTCGGGTACAATGAGCAGTTCTTC. Its protein is CASSFGYNEQFF. The J gene is TRBJ2-1, the V gene TRBV7-2; D remains unclear. The germline CDR1 and CDR2 sequences are SGHTA and FQGNSA. The CDR3 is 12 amino acids. Trimming stripped 3 bases from V and 4 bases from J, with 4 bases between.

The chain uses TRBV5-1 and TRBJ2-7; D is possibly TRBD2 (6 bases). The CDR3 extends over 12 amino acids. V was trimmed by 2 bases and J by 9 bases, leaving 12 bases between them. The V gene's germline CDR1 is SGHRS and CDR2 YFSETQ. The DNA for the CDR3 is TGCGCCAGCAGCTTCGGCTTGGAGGGGCAGTACTTC. This sequence encodes CASSFGLEGQYF.

This chain uses TRBV7-2 with TRBJ2-5, with a weak D call TRBD2 (5 bases). The germline CDR1 and CDR2 sequences are SGHTA and FQGNSA. With 5 bases removed from V and 5 bases from J, the gap between germline ends came to 15 bases. This CDR3 comprises 14 residues. CDR3 coding DNA: TGTGCCAGCAGCCCCCTAGGCGGGCGGGAGACCCAGTACTTC. This gives the protein CASSPLGGRETQYF.

This chain joins TRBV6-5 and TRBJ2-3; a possible D gene is TRBD2 (5 bases). Germline V gives CDR1 MNHEY, CDR2 SVGAGI. V gave up 4 bases and J gave up 3 bases, with 17 bases separating them. The CDR3 has 16 amino acids. The CDR3 DNA sequence: TGTGCCAGCAGTTGGAGAGGACTCCTAAAGACAGATACGCAGTATTTT. Amino acid sequence: CASSWRGLLKTDTQYF.

The J gene is TRBJ2-7, the V gene TRBV6-5; TRBD2 agrees at 7 bases. CDR3 length equals 16 residues. V trimming: 2 bases; J trimming: 1 base; junction bases outside the gene matches: 8. CDR1 is MNHEY, CDR2 SVGAGI, per germline. The CDR3 reads CASSYGLGGKSYEQYF. CDR3 coding DNA: TGTGCCAGCAGTTACGGTTTGGGGGGGAAGTCCTACGAGCAGTACTTC.

This chain uses TRBV4-2 with TRBJ2-1; the match to TRBD2 covers 12 bases. Trimming took 1 base from V and 0 from J; bases not matched to a gene: 4. CDR1 LGHNA and CDR2 YNFKEQ come from the germline V gene. CDR3 length equals 18 residues. The chain's CDR3 is CASSQVLAGGPSYNEQFF. For the CDR3, the DNA is TGTGCCAGCAGCCAAGTCCTAGCGGGAGGGCCCTCCTACAATGAGCAGTTCTTC.

This chain connects TRBV30 to TRBJ2-7; D may be TRBD2 (5 bases). CDR3 length: 13 amino acids. With 5 bases removed from V and 6 bases from J, the gap between germline ends came to 17 bases. CDR1 and CDR2 (germline): GTSNPN, SVGIG (reference sequence). The CDR3 here is CAWEKLAFAEQYF. As DNA, the CDR3 is TGTGCCTGGGAGAAGCTAGCCTTCGCCGAGCAGTACTTC.

This chain uses TRBV11-2 with TRBJ2-7; a possible D gene is TRBD1 (6 bases). The V and J ends lost 6 bases and 0 bases respectively, with 12 bases between them. The CDR3 covers 14 residues. Per the germline V gene, CDR1 is SGHAT and CDR2 is FQNNGV. In nucleotides, the CDR3 is TGTGCCAGCAGTCTAGGGACAAACTCCTACGAGCAGTACTTC. Its protein is CASSLGTNSYEQYF.

The V gene is TRBV5-3, the J gene TRBJ2-1; 12 nucleotides match TRBD2. TRBV5-3 is known as an ORF, though its function is uncertain. The V segment lost 5 bases and the J segment 4 bases; nucleotides outside the gene matches: 4. This CDR3 contains 15 residues. CDR3 sequence (DNA): TGTGCCAGAAGTAAAGGGACTAGCGGGTACAATGAGCAGTTCTTC. It encodes CARSKGTSGYNEQFF.